The clone carrying this T cell receptor (beta chain) was recorded a few times. Its cognate antigen is unknown. CD45RO/CCR7/CD25/CD127/CD95/CD27 separated CD4+ naive, central memory, regulatory and stem cell-like memory cells by sorting. Isolated RNA was reverse transcribed in full, so expressed TCRB transcripts were sequenced. TCRdb's copy holds only in-frame clones and misses some; the assay was immunoSEQ multiplex PCR. The sample includes hundreds of thousands of clones, about an eighth seen only once; the top ten take less than 0.04%. This specimen comes from a study of beta chain features in type 1 diabetes. Study-wide context: Patients and healthy donors were similar in age, gender and cell yields. Findings and caveats of the study: Within each of all four CD4+ subsets, Type 1 diabetes patients had TCRB CDR3s that were moderately but significantly shorter.

Germline V gene sequence: CDR1 KGHSH, CDR2 LQKENI. The CDR3 runs 11 residues. V lost 6 bases to trimming and J lost 8 bases, with 10 bases between them. Sequenced sample: naive CD4+ T cells from blood. V usage is TRBV18 and J usage is TRBJ1-1; D is undetermined. The TCR sequence derives from a young man with type 1 diabetes. The DNA for the CDR3 is TGTGCCAGCTCCCAGGTAGGAGAAGCTTTCTTT. It codes for CASSQVGEAFF.